Below are 15 T cell receptor beta chains sequenced from a single sample in a study of T cells after yellow fever vaccination (dated by TCRdb to between 2019 and 2020). Receptor libraries were prepared by 5' RACE. The sequencing machine was an Illumina NovaSeq 6000. TCRdb trimmed public reads at Q25 via fastp, called clones via MiXCR and kept in-frame beta chains. Rows are combined by CDR3 protein, so each entry shows the most common genes and DNA. This sample is represented by around 300,000 distinct CDR3 sequences; over 4% of them were singletons. The ten biggest clones cover approximately 23% of the sample. The sample's treatment or condition label is to be understood as: live attenuated yellow fever vaccine strain. The specimen comprised PBMCs, sampled 5 days after the yellow fever booster vaccination. The receptor set was obtained from a young man who received the YFV17D yellow fever vaccine.

This clonotype occurred a few times. The chain couples TRBV9 to TRBJ2-1; D possibly corresponds to TRBD1 (5 bases). Deletions cut 4 bases from V and 7 bases from J, with 9 bases between. CDR1 is SGDLS, CDR2 YYNGEE, per germline. CDR3 length equals 12 residues. CDR3 sequence (DNA): TGTGCCAGCAGCCTGGACACTAATGAGCAGTTCTTC. Protein product: CASSLDTNEQFF.

The chain carries TRBV12-3 or TRBV12-4 and TRBJ1-2; D ambiguous. The V end was cut by 8 bases, the J end by 8 bases, with 18 bases between. The CDR3 runs to 13 residues. CDR3 amino acids: CASSLSGVPGYTF. The CDR3 DNA reads TGTGCCAGCTCCCTTAGCGGGGTTCCGGGCTACACCTTC.

This clonotype occurred a few times. The rearrangement links TRBV6-2 or TRBV6-3 to TRBJ2-1; D unclear. The germline V gene encodes CDR1 MNHEY and CDR2 SVGEGT. The CDR3 is made up of 18 amino acids. The V end lost 6 bases, the J end lost 1 base, and 22 bases lay between the germline ends. As DNA, the CDR3 is TGTGCCAGCAGGGATTATAGAAGGGCTACGGATTCCTACAATGAGCAGTTCTTC. Translated: CASRDYRRATDSYNEQFF.

V and J are TRBV5-4 and TRBJ2-1, with TRBD1 matching over 10 bases. The V gene end was trimmed by 3 bases and the J gene end by 5 bases; junction bases not matched to a gene: 5. The germline V gene encodes CDR1 SGHNT and CDR2 YYREEE (reference sequence). CDR3 length: 15 residues. The CDR3 is CASSYLGTGDNEQFF. CDR3 in DNA: TGTGCCAGCAGCTACCTCGGGACAGGGGACAATGAGCAGTTCTTC.

This clonotype was seen at least ten times. This rearrangement joins TRBV29-1 to TRBJ2-3, with D possibly TRBD2 on 6 matching bases. This CDR3 spans 13 amino acids. Germline V CDR1 and CDR2: SQVTM, ANQGSEA. V lost 3 bases, J lost 6 bases, and 13 bases lay in between. This CDR3 is CSVEGEAGDTQYF. In nucleotides, the CDR3 is TGCAGCGTTGAGGGGGAGGCGGGGGATACGCAGTATTTT.

This clonotype was detected many times. The chain has TRBV7-9 and TRBJ2-3, with 9 nucleotides matching TRBD2. The length of the CDR3 is 15 residues. J gave up 2 bases and V 5 bases, and 5 bases lay outside the gene matches. CDR1 and CDR2 from the germline V gene are SEHNR and FQNEAQ (reference sequence). The CDR3 protein is CASSVGTSPTDTQYF. DNA of the CDR3: TGTGCCAGCAGCGTGGGGACTAGCCCCACAGATACGCAGTATTTT.

This clonotype has a count of ten or more. CDR3 in DNA: TGTGCCAGCAGTTACGGCCCGGGAGGGCGCGGGGCTTTCTTT. Its translation is CASSYGPGGRGAFF. The chain recombines TRBV6-5 with TRBJ1-1; the D is unclear. Between the trimmed V and J ends, which lost 2 bases and 11 bases, there was a span of 18 bases. The CDR3 runs to 14 residues. Per the germline V gene, CDR1 is MNHEY and CDR2 is SVGAGI.

The chain employs TRBV20-1 and TRBJ1-1; the D gene is possibly TRBD1 (5 bases). Trimming removed 0 bases from V and 3 bases from J, with 8 bases in between. Germline assignment: CDR1 DFQATT and CDR2 SNEGSKA (reference sequence). This CDR3 is 13 amino acids long. CDR3 DNA: TGCAGTGCTAGAGATTTGGGGGACACTGAAGCTTTCTTT. Its protein product is CSARDLGDTEAFF.

This clonotype was seen many times. The gene calls are TRBV20-1 and TRBJ2-7; D gene unclear. The CDR3 has 11 residues. Germline CDR1 and CDR2: DFQATT and SNEGSKA (reference sequence). Trimming cost V 0 bases and J 3 bases, with 3 bases left between them. CDR3 residues: CSAREGYEQYV. The CDR3 DNA follows: TGCAGTGCTAGAGAGGGCTACGAGCAGTACGTC.

This clonotype was detected a few times. The chain joins TRBV7-9 to TRBJ2-5; D is uncertain. The CDR3 is 14 amino acids. Germline CDR1 and CDR2: SEHNR and FQNEAQ (reference sequence). With 3 bases removed from V and 2 bases from J, the gap between germline ends came to 10 bases. CDR3 protein: CASSLFTGQETQYF. The CDR3 nucleotides read TGTGCCAGCAGCTTGTTTACGGGTCAAGAGACCCAGTACTTC.

This clonotype was seen a handful of times. The chain combines TRBV28 with TRBJ2-3; TRBD2 aligns across 9 bases. V trimming: 3 bases; J trimming: 2 bases; junction bases outside the gene matches: 6. CDR1 MDHEN and CDR2 SYDVKM come from the germline V gene. This CDR3 comprises 16 residues. The DNA for the CDR3 is TGTGCCAGCAGTTTCGACTCTAGCGGGGCCACAGATACGCAGTATTTT. Protein sequence: CASSFDSSGATDTQYF. The full variable domain, in which reference TRBV28 and TRBJ2-3 provide the parts outside the CDR3, is DVKVTQSSRYLVKRTGEKVFLECVQDMDHENMFWYRQDPGLGLRLIYFSYDVKMKEKGDIPEGYSVSREKKERFSLILESASTNQTSMYLCASSFDSSGATDTQYFGPGTRLTVL.

The J gene is TRBJ2-4, the V gene TRBV2, with D uncertain. V was clipped by 6 bases and J by 11 bases, with 14 bases between them. The length of the CDR3 is 12 residues. CDR1 is SNHLY, CDR2 FYNNEI, per germline. The CDR3 region is CASSGGRPVQYF. The CDR3 region has the DNA TGTGCCAGCAGCGGCGGTAGACCCGTTCAGTACTTC.

The chain has TRBV5-1 and TRBJ2-1, with 11 bases that match TRBD2. Germline CDR1 is SGHRS and CDR2 is YFSETQ. The CDR3 has 17 residues. V gave up 7 bases and J gave up 5 bases; unmatched junction bases: 14. The DNA for the CDR3 is TGCGCCAGCCTAGTTGGTAGCGGGGGGGTAAAGGACAATGAGCAGTTCTTC. As protein: CASLVGSGGVKDNEQFF.

There are a few counts of this clonotype. This rearrangement joins TRBV4-1 to TRBJ1-4; no reliable D call. The CDR3 is 15 residues long. Trimming removed 3 bases from V and 8 bases from J, with 16 bases in between. The germline V gene has CDR1 MGHRA and CDR2 YSYEKL. CDR3 amino acids: CASSQLQRVEEKLFF. Written as DNA, the CDR3 is TGCGCCAGCAGCCAGCTACAGCGGGTTGAGGAAAAACTGTTTTTT.

This clonotype was counted a few times. The V gene is TRBV7-2, the J gene TRBJ2-6; perhaps TRBD1 as D (6 bases). The CDR3 consists of 17 residues. Germline loops: CDR1 SGHTA, CDR2 FQGNSA. V lost 3 bases and J 0 bases, leaving 12 bases between the germline ends. The CDR3 loop is CASSFFGGSSGANVLTF. In nucleotides, the CDR3 is TGTGCCAGCAGCTTTTTTGGGGGCTCCTCTGGGGCCAACGTCCTGACTTTC.